This TCR beta chain emerged from a study of response to subunit inactivated influenza vaccine. Study-wide results and caveats: The authors suggested that few new T cells are recruited per seasonal influenza vaccination.

The CDR3 loop spans 13 amino acids. With 4 bases removed from V and 6 bases from J, the gap between germline ends came to 10 bases. Per germline, CDR1 MNHEY and CDR2 SVGEGT. TCRdb ran MiXCR on the RT-PCR reads and lists one entry per CDR3 protein. The sample records about 700,000 distinct CDR3 sequences, more than 11% being singletons. Of note for this clonotype: The target antigen is unknown.

V usage is TRBV6-2 or TRBV6-3 and J usage is TRBJ2-1; D perhaps matches TRBD2 (5 bases). This material consisted of PBMCs from blood, taken roughly 15 days before vaccination. This TCR derives from a man in his fifties who received an inactivated influenza vaccine. The CDR3, as DNA: TGTGCCAGCAGTTCGGCCAGCGGCAATGAGCAGTTCTTC. This gives the protein CASSSASGNEQFF.